This T cell receptor (beta chain) is from a study of blood T cell repertoires in COVID-19. Across the study: Samples taken during acute and convalescent COVID-19 were collected in the United States, Italy and Spain. T cells, B-cell-depleted T cells, or PBMCs provided the cDNA or gDNA that served as material.

Germline V gene data show CDR1 as SGHNT and CDR2 as YYREEE (reference sequence). The CDR3 loop spans 15 amino acids. V was pared by 1 base and J by 0 bases, with 8 bases between. Per the original data handling: How many nucleated cells were present was estimated from reference gene primer amplification. Assay: immunoSEQ multiplex PCR; the TCRdb copy retains only in-frame clones and omits some. D and trimming were read from the DNA, whereas the V and J calls and clone size are those reported in that table. The repertoire holds 170,000 or so clones, roughly 84% seen once, with roughly 2.9% in the top ten.

This TCR came from a woman between 55 and 75 years old with acute or convalescent COVID-19. The sequencing input was peripheral blood. V gene TRBV5-4 combines with J gene TRBJ1-3; D unclear. The CDR3 DNA sequence: TGTGCCAGCAGCTTGTCTCTCTCCTCTGGAAACACCATATATTTT. Protein: CASSLSLSSGNTIYF.